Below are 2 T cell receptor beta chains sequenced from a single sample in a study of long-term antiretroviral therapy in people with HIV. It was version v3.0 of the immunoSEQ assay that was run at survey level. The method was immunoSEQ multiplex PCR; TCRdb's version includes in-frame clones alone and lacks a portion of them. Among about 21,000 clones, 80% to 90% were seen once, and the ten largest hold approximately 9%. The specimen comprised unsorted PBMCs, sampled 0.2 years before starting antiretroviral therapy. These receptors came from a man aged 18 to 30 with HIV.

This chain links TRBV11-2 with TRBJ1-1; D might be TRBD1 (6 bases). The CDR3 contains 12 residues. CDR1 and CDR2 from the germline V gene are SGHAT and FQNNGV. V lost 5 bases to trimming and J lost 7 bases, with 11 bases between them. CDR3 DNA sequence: TGTGCCAGCAGCCGTATACAGGGTGAAGCTTTCTTT. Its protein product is CASSRIQGEAFF.

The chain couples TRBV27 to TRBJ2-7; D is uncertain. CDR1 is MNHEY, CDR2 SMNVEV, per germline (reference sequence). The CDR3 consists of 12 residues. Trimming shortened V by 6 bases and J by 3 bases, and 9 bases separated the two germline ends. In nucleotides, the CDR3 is TGTGCCAGCAGAAAAATTGGCTACGAGCAGTACTTC. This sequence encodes CASRKIGYEQYF.